The clone carrying this T cell receptor beta chain was recorded a few times. Antigen specificity is unknown. The source of the sample is a study of T-cell memory formation after mild COVID-19. The 5'RACE method, run with constant-segment primers, produced TCR alpha and TCR beta cDNA libraries (carrying sample barcodes and UMIs). TCRdb itself ran the 5' RACE reads through MiXCR, one entry per CDR3 protein. The data contain hundreds of thousands of distinct CDR3 sequences, 15% to 20% of them seen just once; the ten biggest clones take up approximately 12%. Study outcomes and limitations: Clones contracting across day 15 to 85 had a balanced CD4/CD8 profile; later expanding clones leaned CD4+. Cross-reactive memory appears to have joined, as suggested by some responding clones showing up in pre-infection memory.

Germline V lookup: CDR1 SGHRS, CDR2 YFSETQ. J was trimmed by 7 bases and V by 2 bases; bases with no gene match: 14. This CDR3 is built from 18 residues. The sample comprised PBMCs or a T cell subset sorted from them (not recorded which). The clonotype originates from an adult woman who had mild COVID-19 (a few samples of this study predate the infection). Cell type and time point are not known. V usage is TRBV5-1 and J usage is TRBJ2-1, with 11 bases matching TRBD2. CDR3 sequence: CASSLPLGLAVSRNEQFF. CDR3 nucleotide sequence: TGCGCCAGCAGCTTACCACTGGGACTAGCGGTTTCAAGGAATGAGCAGTTCTTC.